One sample yielded the 3 T cell receptor beta chains listed below, sequenced in a study of radiotherapy plus CTLA-4 blockade in lung cancer. Sequencing was performed with immunoSEQ multiplex PCR; in TCRdb, only in-frame clones are kept and a portion is missing. The sample shows some 71,000 clones, around 76% of them seen only once. This specimen consisted of peripheral blood, obtained from a patient treated with radiotherapy plus ipilimumab. All receptors come from a human donor with non-small cell lung cancer whose response to radiotherapy plus ipilimumab could not be evaluated. Some clones in this sample may be carry-over from other donors' samples.

This clone has more than one count but fewer than ten. This sequence joins TRBV7-9 and TRBJ2-3, with D possibly matching TRBD2 (6 bases). Between the trimmed V and J ends, which lost 5 bases and 4 bases, there was a span of 16 bases. The CDR3 spans 15 residues. Germline V gene data show CDR1 as SEHNR and CDR2 as FQNEAQ (reference sequence). The DNA for the CDR3 is TGTGCCAGCAGCCAAGTCGGCGGGGAGGCAGATACGCAGTATTTT. This encodes CASSQVGGEADTQYF.

This sequence joins TRBV5-1 and TRBJ2-7, with D maybe TRBD1 (6 bases). The CDR3 loop spans 13 amino acids. V was cut by 4 bases and J by 1 base, with 9 bases left in between. Germline V lookup: CDR1 SGHRS, CDR2 YFSETQ. Here the CDR3 DNA reads TGCGCCAGCAGCGGACAGCAATCCTACGAGCAGTACTTC. Translation gives CASSGQQSYEQYF.

The V call is TRBV7-9, the J call TRBJ2-7, with 9 bases lining up with TRBD1. This CDR3 spans 15 amino acids. V shed 6 bases and J 2 bases; nucleotides not matched to a gene: 8. The V gene's germline CDR1 is SEHNR and CDR2 FQNEAQ (reference sequence). In nucleotides, the CDR3 is TGTGCCAGCAGATCCCCCCGGGACAGGGCCTACGAGCAGTACTTC. Protein: CASRSPRDRAYEQYF.